This TCR beta chain comes out of a study of OX40 agonist ivuxolimab in advanced cancers. CDR3 length equals 11 residues. Trimming took 5 bases from V and 3 from J, leaving 4 bases between them. Germline CDR1 reads KGHSH; CDR2 reads LQKENI. Method: immunoSEQ multiplex PCR; TCRdb's copy keeps in-frame clones and lacks some. The table has about 52,000 clones, 70% to 85% seen once. Study conclusions and caveats: Compared with CD4+, CD8+ T cells on average had more expanded clones.

This clone was seen only a few times. The antigen is not known. Sequenced material: CD4+ or CD8+ T cells sorted from blood, taken in a trial of the OX40 agonist ivuxolimab. The chain links TRBV18 to TRBJ1-2; D unresolved. This receptor was obtained from an adult with an advanced solid tumor such as melanoma, head and neck, liver or kidney cancer. This CDR3 reads CASSTDYGYTF. CDR3 sequence (DNA): TGTGCCAGCTCAACGGACTATGGCTACACCTTC.